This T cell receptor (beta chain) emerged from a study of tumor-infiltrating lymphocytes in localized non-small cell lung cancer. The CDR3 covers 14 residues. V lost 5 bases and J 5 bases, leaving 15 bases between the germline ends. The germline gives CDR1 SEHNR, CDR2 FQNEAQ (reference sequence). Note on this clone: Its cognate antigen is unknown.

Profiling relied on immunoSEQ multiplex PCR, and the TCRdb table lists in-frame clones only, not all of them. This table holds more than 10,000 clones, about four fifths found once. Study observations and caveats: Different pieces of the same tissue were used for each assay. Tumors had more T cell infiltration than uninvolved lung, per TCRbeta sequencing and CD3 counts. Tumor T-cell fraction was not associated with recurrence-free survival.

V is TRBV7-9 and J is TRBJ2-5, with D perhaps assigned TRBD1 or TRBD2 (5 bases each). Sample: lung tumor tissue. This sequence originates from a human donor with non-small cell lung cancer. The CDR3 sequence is CASSPRGPSETQYF. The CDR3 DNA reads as TGTGCCAGCAGCCCTCGGGGCCCTTCGGAGACCCAGTACTTC.